A single sample gave rise to the 7 T cell receptor beta chains below, sequenced in a study of identical twins. MiXCR, applied by TCRdb to the 5' RACE reads, yields one record per CDR3 protein. The top ten clones hold less than 0.5% of a sample with more than 400,000 distinct CDR3 sequences, 13% to 15% of them seen once. This sample also belongs to another study, concerning yellow fever vaccine responses in identical twins.

The sample comprised CD4+ T cells sorted from blood. The receptors were sampled from a woman aged 18-29 years in good health.

The V gene is TRBV6-1, the J gene TRBJ1-5; 9 nucleotides line up with TRBD1. Germline V gene data show CDR1 as MNHNS and CDR2 as SASEGT. With V trimmed by 7 bases and J by 2 bases, 3 bases remained unmatched. This CDR3 region has 14 residues. The DNA for the CDR3 is TGTGCCAGCATGGGGGACAGGGGCAATCAGCCCCAGCATTTT. This gives the protein CASMGDRGNQPQHF.

This clonotype has only a few counts. This chain connects TRBV7-6 to TRBJ2-1, with 9 bases fitting TRBD2. This CDR3 spans 16 amino acids. CDR1 SGHVS and CDR2 FNYEAQ come from the germline V gene. V dropped 3 bases and J dropped 3; count of bases not matched to a gene: 6. CDR3 sequence reads: CASSFGAGGGYNEQFF. The CDR3 nucleotides read TGTGCCAGCAGCTTTGGTGCGGGAGGGGGCTACAATGAGCAGTTCTTC.

The V call is TRBV29-1, the J call TRBJ1-1, with 7 positions matching TRBD1. J gave up 4 bases and V 6 bases, and 8 bases lay outside the gene matches. The length of the CDR3 is 13 residues. Germline CDR1 SQVTM, CDR2 ANQGSEA. CDR3 loop: CSVVDRVGTEAFF. CDR3 nucleotides: TGCAGCGTGGTCGACAGGGTGGGCACTGAAGCTTTCTTT.

V gene TRBV29-1 combines with J gene TRBJ2-7, with 8 bases aligning to TRBD1. The length of the CDR3 is 13 residues. Trimming at V came to 7 bases and at J to 0 bases, leaving 5 bases not matched to a gene. CDR1 is SQVTM and CDR2 is ANQGSEA in the germline V gene. The CDR3 sequence is CSATGGHSYEQYF. As DNA, the CDR3 is TGCAGCGCCACAGGGGGGCACTCCTACGAGCAGTACTTC.

This clonotype was observed a handful of times. V gene TRBV11-2 combines with J gene TRBJ2-1; the D is unclear. The CDR3 length is 18 residues. CDR1 and CDR2 (germline): SGHAT, FQNNGV. Trimming took 2 bases from V and 7 from J, leaving 24 bases between them. CDR3 nucleotides: TGTGCCAGCAGCTTAATTCGCCTCACTAAAGGGCCATTAAATGAGCAGTTCTTC. Amino acid sequence: CASSLIRLTKGPLNEQFF.

This clonotype was counted a few times. The rearrangement joins TRBV11-2 to TRBJ2-1; TRBD2 matches at 7 bases. The CDR3 consists of 14 residues. Unmatched junction bases numbered 6, after V lost 5 bases and J lost 5 bases. Germline V CDR1 and CDR2: SGHAT, FQNNGV. CDR3 DNA: TGTGCCAGCAGCCTACTAGCGAACGACAATGAGCAGTTCTTC. Amino acids: CASSLLANDNEQFF.

The chain recombines TRBV3-1 with TRBJ2-7, with D possibly TRBD2 on 5 matching bases. The CDR3 covers 12 residues. V was cut by 8 bases and J by 7 bases, with 15 bases left in between. Germline V gene data show CDR1 as LGHDT and CDR2 as YNNKEL (reference sequence). CDR3 bases: TGTGCCAGCTCCGCGGTCGGGGAAGAGCAGTACGTC. It codes for CASSAVGEEQYV.